The T cell receptor (beta chain) described here comes from a study of OX40 agonist ivuxolimab in advanced cancers. About the research overall: Intravenous ivuxolimab was administered to patients every 2 weeks at 0.01 to 10 mg/kg. Prior therapy, whether anti-PD-1, anti-PD-L1 or anti-CTLA-4, was allowed, and roughly 40% had some.

On this clone: The antigen is not known.

Study-level results: Normalized T-cell clonal expansion was also low in a subset of nonresponders. The average count of expanded clones was higher among CD8+ T cells than among CD4+.

Sequencing was performed with immunoSEQ multiplex PCR; in TCRdb, only in-frame clones are kept and a portion is missing. In the table there are over 85,000 clones, 90% to 95% of which are singletons. This specimen was CD4+ or CD8+ T cells sorted from blood, taken in a trial of the OX40 agonist ivuxolimab. This clonotype originated in an adult with an advanced solid tumor such as melanoma, head and neck, liver or kidney cancer.

The CDR3 DNA sequence: TGTGCCATCAGTGCTAGCGGGAGGGCAGACAATGAGCAGTTCTTC. It yields the protein CAISASGRADNEQFF. V gene TRBV10-3 combines with J gene TRBJ2-1; 12 bases fit TRBD2. CDR1 is ENHRY, CDR2 SYGVKD, per germline. CDR3 length: 15 amino acids. With 4 bases clipped from V and 5 bases from J, the junction kept 3 bases outside the gene matches.